These 13 T cell receptor beta chains share one sample of origin, sequenced in a study of cytomegalovirus exposure and HLA in healthy donors. PCR amplification relied on 60 Vbeta primers (plus 13 Jbeta primers). Sequenced by immunoSEQ multiplex PCR; TCRdb stores in-frame clones only, minus some. The profile shows 68,000 or so clones, about 81% of them singletons. The specimen sequenced was PBMCs. Receptors were obtained from a human donor in good health.

This chain uses TRBV27 with TRBJ1-6, with 7 bases fitting TRBD1. The CDR3 contains 15 residues. Germline V gives CDR1 MNHEY, CDR2 SMNVEV (reference sequence). V shed 0 bases and J 9 bases; nucleotides not matched to a gene: 5. The CDR3 region has the DNA TGTGCCAGCAGTTTATCGTCAACAGGGGTTTCACCCCTCCACTTT. This encodes CASSLSSTGVSPLHF.

The gene calls are TRBV11-2 and TRBJ2-7, with a weak D call TRBD2 (5 bases). Germline V gene lookup returns CDR1 SGHAT and CDR2 FQNNGV. This CDR3 region has 14 residues. V lost 5 bases, J lost 0 bases, and 11 bases lay in between. The CDR3 protein is CASSSKGSSYEQYF. The CDR3 DNA sequence: TGTGCCAGCAGCAGCAAAGGGAGCTCCTACGAGCAGTACTTC.

The chain is built from TRBV18 and TRBJ1-1, with D perhaps TRBD1 (5 bases). Trimming pared 3 bases from V and 4 bases from J, leaving 18 bases between. Germline V gene data show CDR1 as KGHSH and CDR2 as LQKENI. The length of the CDR3 is 16 residues. Written as DNA, the CDR3 is TGTGCCAGCTCACCGGCGAACCAAGGGGCTCTCACTGAAGCTTTCTTT. It encodes CASSPANQGALTEAFF. Full variable domain (rest looked up from reference TRBV18 and TRBJ1-1): NAGVMQNPRHLVRRRGQEARLRCSPMKGHSHVYWYRQLPEEGLKFMVYLQKENIIDESGMPKERFSAEFPKEGPSILRIQQVVRGDSAAYFCASSPANQGALTEAFFGQGTRLTVV.

The chain is built from TRBV5-4 and TRBJ2-5; a weak D match, TRBD2 (6 bases). The J call may be in error: the DNA end matches TRBJ2-7 better. CDR3 length: 16 amino acids. The germline CDR1 and CDR2 sequences are SGHNT and YYREEE (reference sequence). CDR3 residues: CASSGGLPPNSYEQYF. The CDR3 region has the DNA TGTGCCAGCAGCGGGGGGTTGCCGCCAAACTCCTACGAGCAGTACTTC.

The chain joins TRBV7-9 to TRBJ2-1, with D possibly being TRBD2 (5 bases). The CDR3 loop spans 16 amino acids. Trimming cost V 5 bases and J 3 bases, with 17 bases left between them. Germline V gene sequence: CDR1 SEHNR, CDR2 FQNEAQ (reference sequence). The CDR3 region is CASSAAFGVSYNEQFF. DNA for the CDR3: TGTGCCAGCAGCGCCGCTTTCGGGGTGAGCTACAATGAGCAGTTCTTC.

The chain couples TRBV4-1 to TRBJ2-7, with D unclear. Germline CDR1 MGHRA, CDR2 YSYEKL. The CDR3 spans 15 residues. Deletions cut 0 bases from V and 4 bases from J, with 13 bases between. CDR3: CASSQEASRLYEQYF. In DNA, the CDR3 is TGCGCCAGCAGCCAAGAGGCGTCTCGACTTTACGAGCAGTACTTC.

The genes are TRBV5-1 and TRBJ2-3; tentative D call: TRBD2 (6 bases). The CDR3 is 18 amino acids. The V end lost 1 base, the J end lost 2 bases, and 20 bases lay between the germline ends. In germline, CDR1 is SGHRS, CDR2 YFSETQ. DNA of the CDR3: TGCGCCAGCAGCTTGTCGGGCAGACCGGGACTCCACACAGATACGCAGTATTTT. Translated, it gives CASSLSGRPGLHTDTQYF.

The chain links TRBV28 to TRBJ1-2, with TRBD1 matching over 8 bases. From germline, CDR1 is MDHEN and CDR2 SYDVKM. The V segment lost 5 bases and the J segment 8 bases; nucleotides outside the gene matches: 7. This CDR3 is 13 amino acids long. The CDR3 region is CASSPTRGQGYTF. The CDR3 DNA reads TGTGCCAGCAGTCCCACCAGGGGGCAAGGCTACACCTTC.

This clone was observed a few times. The rearrangement links TRBV4-3 to TRBJ1-5, with no clear D. The CDR3 extends over 17 amino acids. The V end was cut by 0 bases, the J end by 1 base, with 13 bases between. Germline V gene sequence: CDR1 LGHNA, CDR2 YSLEER. The CDR3 spells CASSQDVREGSNQPQHF. As DNA, the CDR3 is TGCGCCAGCAGCCAAGATGTGAGGGAGGGCAGCAATCAGCCCCAGCATTTT.

V and J are TRBV7-2 and TRBJ1-4, with 7 bases aligning to TRBD1. CDR3 size: 14 residues. The V gene's germline CDR1 is SGHTA and CDR2 FQGNSA. The ends lost 4 bases at V and 8 bases at J; junction bases unmatched: 7. The DNA of the CDR3 is TGTGCCAGCAGCTACACAGGGGCGGGGGAAAAACTGTTTTTT. Its translation is CASSYTGAGEKLFF.

The rearrangement uses TRBV30 and TRBJ2-7, with TRBD1 matching over 12 bases. Unmatched junction bases numbered 8, after V lost 2 bases and J lost 6 bases. CDR3 length: 15 residues. Germline CDR1 GTSNPN, CDR2 SVGIG (reference sequence). The DNA for the CDR3 is TGTGCCTGGAGTCGACCGGGACAGGGGGCCGGCGAGCAGTACTTC. Protein: CAWSRPGQGAGEQYF.

The chain uses TRBV19 and TRBJ1-6, with D possibly matching TRBD1 (5 bases). The germline V gene has CDR1 LNHDA and CDR2 SQIVND (reference sequence). V shed 7 bases and J shed 7 bases, with 20 bases lying between them. The CDR3 has 16 residues. The CDR3 sequence: CASKPRVDRLNSPLHF. The CDR3 nucleotides read TGTGCCAGTAAACCCCGGGTCGACAGATTAAATTCACCCCTCCACTTT. Full variable domain (missing parts from reference TRBV19 and TRBJ1-6): DGGITQSPKYLFRKEGQNVTLSCEQNLNHDAMYWYRQDPGQGLRLIYYSQIVNDFQKGDIAEGYSVSREKKESFPLTVTSAQKNPTAFYLCASKPRVDRLNSPLHFGNGTRLTVT.

This clone was picked up one time. The chain combines TRBV27 with TRBJ2-5; 7 bases fit TRBD2. Per germline, CDR1 MNHEY and CDR2 SMNVEV (reference sequence). The V segment lost 2 bases and the J segment 4 bases; nucleotides outside the gene matches: 7. The CDR3 totals 15 residues. As DNA, the CDR3 is TGTGCCAGCAGTTTACAAGCGGGGCGTTCAGAGACCCAGTACTTC. Its translation is CASSLQAGRSETQYF.